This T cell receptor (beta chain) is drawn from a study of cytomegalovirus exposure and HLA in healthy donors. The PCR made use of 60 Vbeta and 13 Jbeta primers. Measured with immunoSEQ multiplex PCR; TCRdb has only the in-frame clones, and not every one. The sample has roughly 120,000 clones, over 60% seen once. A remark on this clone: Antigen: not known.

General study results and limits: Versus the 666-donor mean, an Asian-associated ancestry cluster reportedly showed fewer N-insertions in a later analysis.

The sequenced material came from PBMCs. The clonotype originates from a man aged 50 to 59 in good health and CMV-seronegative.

CDR3 bases: TGTGCCAGTAGTCGGGACAGATTTAATGAAAAACTGTTTTTT. As protein: CASSRDRFNEKLFF. This chain links TRBV19 with TRBJ1-4, with TRBD1 matching 7 bases. CDR3 length: 14 residues. Trimming took 5 bases from V and 4 from J; bases not matched to a gene: 4. Germline CDR1 and CDR2: LNHDA and SQIVND (reference sequence).